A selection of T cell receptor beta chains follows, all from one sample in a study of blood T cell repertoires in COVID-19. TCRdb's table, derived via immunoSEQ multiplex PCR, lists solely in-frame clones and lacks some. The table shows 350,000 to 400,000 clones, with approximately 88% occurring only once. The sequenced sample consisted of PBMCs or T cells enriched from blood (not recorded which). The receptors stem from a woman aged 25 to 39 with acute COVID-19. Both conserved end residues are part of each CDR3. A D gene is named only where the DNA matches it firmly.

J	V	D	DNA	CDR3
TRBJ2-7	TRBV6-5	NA	TGTGCCAGCAGCATACAGGGCCCGAGCTCCTACGAGCAGTACTTC	CASSIQGPSSYEQYF
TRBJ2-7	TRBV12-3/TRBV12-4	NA	TGTGCCAGCAGTTTAGAGGGGGACGAGCAGTACTTC	CASSLEGDEQYF
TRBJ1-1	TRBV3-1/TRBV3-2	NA	TGTGCCAGCAGCCAAGATTCCGGTGGTGGCAGGGGTAGTCTCTTT	CASSQDSGGGRGSLF
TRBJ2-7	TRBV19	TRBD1	TGTGCCAGTAGTTCGGACAGGTCAACTTCCTACGAGCAGTACTTC	CASSSDRSTSYEQYF
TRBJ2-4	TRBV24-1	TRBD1	TGTGCCACCAGTGATCCGGGACAGGGGGGGAACATTCAGTACTTC	CATSDPGQGGNIQYF
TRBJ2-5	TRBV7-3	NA	TGTGCCAGCAGCCTCGGACAGCGGGGCGGGGGTATCGAGACCCAGTACTTC	CASSLGQRGGGIETQYF
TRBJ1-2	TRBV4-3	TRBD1	TGCGCCAGCAGCCAAGGCAGGGGGCTGGGGAACTATGGCTACACCTTC	CASSQGRGLGNYGYTF
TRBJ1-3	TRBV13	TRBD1	TGTGCCAGCAGCCCCGGGACAGGGATGTACACCATATATTTT	CASSPGTGMYTIYF
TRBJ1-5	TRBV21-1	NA	TGTGCCAGCAGCCTCAACCGGGACAGGGCCAATCAGCCCCAGCATTTT	CASSLNRDRANQPQHF
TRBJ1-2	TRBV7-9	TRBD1	TGTGCCAGCAGCTTAGAACAGGGGAAAGGCTACACCTTC	CASSLEQGKGYTF
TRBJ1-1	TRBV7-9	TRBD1	TGTGCCAGCAGCGTTTCAGGGGGGAACACTGAAGCTTTCTTT	CASSVSGGNTEAFF
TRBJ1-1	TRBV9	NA	TGTGCCAGCAGCCCGCAGGGGTACCCGGCTGAAGCTTTCTTT	CASSPQGYPAEAFF
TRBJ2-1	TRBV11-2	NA	TGTGCCAGCAGCTCCAGGCGGGGAGAGCAGTTCTTC	CASSSRRGEQFF
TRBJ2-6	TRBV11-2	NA	TGTGCCAGCAGCTTCACCGGGAGCTCTGGGGCCAACGTCCTGACTTTC	CASSFTGSSGANVLTF
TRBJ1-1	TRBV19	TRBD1	TGTGCCAGTAGTACCCTAGGGACAGGGAACACTGAAGCTTTCTTT	CASSTLGTGNTEAFF
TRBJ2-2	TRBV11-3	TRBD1	TGTGCCAGCAGCCTCGGACAGGGGGTGGATAACGGGGAGCTGTTTTTT	CASSLGQGVDNGELFF
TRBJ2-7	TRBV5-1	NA	TGCGCCAGCAGCTTGGTAGCCTACACCTCCTACGAGCAGTACTTC	CASSLVAYTSYEQYF
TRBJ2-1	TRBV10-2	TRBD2	TGCGCCAGCAGAGAGCGGGGGGGCTCCTACAATGAGCAGTTCTTC	CASRERGGSYNEQFF
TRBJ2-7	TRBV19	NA	TGTGCCAGTAGTATCGGGGGGCCGGAGGAGCAGTACTTC	CASSIGGPEEQYF
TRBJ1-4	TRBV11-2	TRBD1	TGTGCCAGCAGCTTAGTGGGACAGGGTAACGAAAAACTGTTTTTT	CASSLVGQGNEKLFF
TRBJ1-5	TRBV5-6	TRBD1	TGTGCCAGCAGCCCCAGGACAGGGAGCGTCAATCAGCCCCAGCATTTT	CASSPRTGSVNQPQHF
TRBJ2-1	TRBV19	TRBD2	TGTGCCAGTAGTATGACTAGCGGGGGCCCCTACAATGAGCAGTTCTTC	CASSMTSGGPYNEQFF